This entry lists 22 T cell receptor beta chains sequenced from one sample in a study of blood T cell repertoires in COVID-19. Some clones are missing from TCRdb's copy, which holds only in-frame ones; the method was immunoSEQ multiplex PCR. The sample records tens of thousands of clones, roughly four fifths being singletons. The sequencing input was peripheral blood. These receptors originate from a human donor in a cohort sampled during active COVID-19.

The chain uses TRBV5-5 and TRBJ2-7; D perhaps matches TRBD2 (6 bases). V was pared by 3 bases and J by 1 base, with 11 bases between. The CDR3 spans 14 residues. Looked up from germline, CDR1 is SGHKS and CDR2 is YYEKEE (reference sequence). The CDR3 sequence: CASSWTGGSYEQYF. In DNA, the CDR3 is TGTGCCAGCAGCTGGACCGGGGGTTCCTACGAGCAGTACTTC.

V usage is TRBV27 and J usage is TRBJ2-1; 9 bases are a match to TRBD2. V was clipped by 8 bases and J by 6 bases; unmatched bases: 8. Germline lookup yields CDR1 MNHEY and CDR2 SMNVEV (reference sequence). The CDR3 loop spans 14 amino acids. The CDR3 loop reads CASSPRGGLNEQFF. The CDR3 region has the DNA TGTGCCAGCTCGCCGCGGGGGGGCCTCAATGAGCAGTTCTTC.

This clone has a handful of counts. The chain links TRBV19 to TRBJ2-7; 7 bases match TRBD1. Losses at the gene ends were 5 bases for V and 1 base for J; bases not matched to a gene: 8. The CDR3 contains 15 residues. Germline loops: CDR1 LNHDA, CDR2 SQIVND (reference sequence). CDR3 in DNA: TGTGCCAGTAGTTGGGGACAGTTCTCATCCTACGAGCAGTACTTC. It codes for CASSWGQFSSYEQYF.

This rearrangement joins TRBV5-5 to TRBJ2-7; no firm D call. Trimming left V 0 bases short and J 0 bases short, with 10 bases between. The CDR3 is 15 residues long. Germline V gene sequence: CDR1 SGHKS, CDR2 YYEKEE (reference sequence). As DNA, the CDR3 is TGTGCCAGCAGCTTGGATATCGGTGCCTCCTACGAGCAGTACTTC. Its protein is CASSLDIGASYEQYF.

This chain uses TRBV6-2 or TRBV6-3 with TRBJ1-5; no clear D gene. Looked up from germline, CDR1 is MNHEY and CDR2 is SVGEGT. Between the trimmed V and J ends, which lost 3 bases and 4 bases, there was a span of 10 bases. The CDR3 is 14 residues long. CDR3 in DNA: TGTGCCAGCAGTTATGAGACTTTTAATCAGCCCCAGCATTTT. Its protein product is CASSYETFNQPQHF.

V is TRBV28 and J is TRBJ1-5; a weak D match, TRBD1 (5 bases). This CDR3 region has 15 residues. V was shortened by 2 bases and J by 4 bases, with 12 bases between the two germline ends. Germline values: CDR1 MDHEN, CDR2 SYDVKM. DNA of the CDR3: TGTGCCAGCAGTTTAGGAAGAAAGGGGAATCAGCCCCAGCATTTT. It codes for CASSLGRKGNQPQHF. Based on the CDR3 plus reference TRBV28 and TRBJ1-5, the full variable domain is DVKVTQSSRYLVKRTGEKVFLECVQDMDHENMFWYRQDPGLGLRLIYFSYDVKMKEKGDIPEGYSVSREKKERFSLILESASTNQTSMYLCASSLGRKGNQPQHFGDGTRLSIL.

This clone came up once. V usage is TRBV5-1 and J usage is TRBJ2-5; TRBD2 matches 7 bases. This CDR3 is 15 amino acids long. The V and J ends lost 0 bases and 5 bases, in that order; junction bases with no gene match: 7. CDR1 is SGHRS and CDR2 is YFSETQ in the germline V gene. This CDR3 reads CASSLASGRWETQYF. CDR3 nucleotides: TGCGCCAGCAGCTTGGCTAGCGGAAGATGGGAGACCCAGTACTTC.

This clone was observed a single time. The CDR3, as DNA: TGTGCCAGTAGTACCCTTGTACAGGCCCAGCATTTT. This encodes CASSTLVQAQHF. The genes are TRBV19 and TRBJ1-5; a weak D match, TRBD1 (5 bases). V was shortened by 4 bases and J by 11 bases, with 12 bases between the two germline ends. In germline, CDR1 is LNHDA, CDR2 SQIVND (reference sequence). There are 12 residues in the CDR3. The full variable domain, in which reference TRBV19 and TRBJ1-5 provide the parts outside the CDR3, is DGGITQSPKYLFRKEGQNVTLSCEQNLNHDAMYWYRQDPGQGLRLIYYSQIVNDFQKGDIAEGYSVSREKKESFPLTVTSAQKNPTAFYLCASSTLVQAQHFGDGTRLSIL.

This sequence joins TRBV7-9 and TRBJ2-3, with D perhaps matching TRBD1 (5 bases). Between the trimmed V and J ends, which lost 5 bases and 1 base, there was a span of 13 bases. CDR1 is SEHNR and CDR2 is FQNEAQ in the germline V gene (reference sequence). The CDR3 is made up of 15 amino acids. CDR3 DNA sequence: TGTGCCAGCAGCCCGCACCTAGGGGGCACAGATACGCAGTATTTT. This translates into CASSPHLGGTDTQYF. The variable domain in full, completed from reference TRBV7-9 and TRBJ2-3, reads DTGVSQNPRHKITKRGQNVTFRCDPISEHNRLYWYRQTLGQGPEFLTYFQNEAQLEKSRLLSDRFSAERPKGSFSTLEIQRTEQGDSAMYLCASSPHLGGTDTQYFGPGTRLTVL.

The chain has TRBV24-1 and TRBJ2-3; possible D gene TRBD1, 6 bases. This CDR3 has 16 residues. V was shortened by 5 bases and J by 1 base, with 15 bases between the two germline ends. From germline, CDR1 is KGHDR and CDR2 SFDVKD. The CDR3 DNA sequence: TGTGCCACCAGTGCCCCTAAGTCAGGGGGCACAGATACGCAGTATTTT. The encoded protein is CATSAPKSGGTDTQYF.

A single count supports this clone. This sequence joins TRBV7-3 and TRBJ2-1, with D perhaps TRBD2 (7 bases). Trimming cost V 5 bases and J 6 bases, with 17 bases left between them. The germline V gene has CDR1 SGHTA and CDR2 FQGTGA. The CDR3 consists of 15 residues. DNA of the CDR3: TGTGCCAGCAGCCCTACCCAGGGGAGGGTCAATGAGCAGTTCTTC. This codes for CASSPTQGRVNEQFF.

CDR3 DNA sequence: TGCAGCGTTGGGCAGCGGGGGCAAGAGACCCAGTACTTC. Protein product: CSVGQRGQETQYF. The V call is TRBV29-1, the J call TRBJ2-5; 8 bases agree with TRBD2. Germline lookup yields CDR1 SQVTM and CDR2 ANQGSEA. V shed 4 bases and J 2 bases; nucleotides not matched to a gene: 3. The CDR3 is made up of 13 amino acids.

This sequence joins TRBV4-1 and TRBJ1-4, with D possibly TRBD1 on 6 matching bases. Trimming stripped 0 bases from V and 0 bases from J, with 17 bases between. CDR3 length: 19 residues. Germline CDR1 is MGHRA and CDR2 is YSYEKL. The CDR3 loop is CASSQEWEGVFATNEKLFF. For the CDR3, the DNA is TGCGCCAGCAGCCAAGAATGGGAGGGGGTATTTGCAACTAATGAAAAACTGTTTTTT.

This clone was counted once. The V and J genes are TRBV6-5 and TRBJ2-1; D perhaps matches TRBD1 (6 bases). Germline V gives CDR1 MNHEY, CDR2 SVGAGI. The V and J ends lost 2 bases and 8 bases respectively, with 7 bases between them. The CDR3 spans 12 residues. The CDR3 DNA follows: TGTGCCAGCAGTTACAGGGGGTATGAGCAGTTCTTC. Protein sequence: CASSYRGYEQFF.

CDR3 DNA: TGTGCCAGCAGCGTAGGGCAAGCCACGGGGCCCCAGCATTTT. Its protein is CASSVGQATGPQHF. This chain joins TRBV9 and TRBJ1-5; no reliable D call. Per the germline V gene, CDR1 is SGDLS and CDR2 is YYNGEE. The V end lost 0 bases, the J end lost 9 bases, and 13 bases lay between the germline ends. The CDR3 has 14 residues.

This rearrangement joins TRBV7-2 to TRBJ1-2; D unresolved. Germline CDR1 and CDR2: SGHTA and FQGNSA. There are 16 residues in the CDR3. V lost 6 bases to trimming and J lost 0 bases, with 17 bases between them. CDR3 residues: CASRDGPYRANYGYTF. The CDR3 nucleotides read TGTGCCAGCAGGGATGGCCCTTACAGAGCTAACTATGGCTACACCTTC.

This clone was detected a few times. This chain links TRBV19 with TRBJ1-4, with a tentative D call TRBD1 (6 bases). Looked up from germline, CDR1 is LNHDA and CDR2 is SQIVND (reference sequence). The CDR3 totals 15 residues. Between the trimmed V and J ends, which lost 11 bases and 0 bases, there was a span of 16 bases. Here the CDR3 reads CACGGGGATNEKLFF. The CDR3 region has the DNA TGTGCCTGTGGGGGCGGGGGTGCAACTAATGAAAAACTGTTTTTT.

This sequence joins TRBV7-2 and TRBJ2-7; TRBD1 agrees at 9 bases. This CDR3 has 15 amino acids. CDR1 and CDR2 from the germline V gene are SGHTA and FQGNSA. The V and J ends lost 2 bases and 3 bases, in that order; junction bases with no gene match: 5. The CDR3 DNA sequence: TGTGCCAGCAGCTTAAGGACAGGGGACTTCTACGAGCAGTACTTC. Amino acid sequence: CASSLRTGDFYEQYF. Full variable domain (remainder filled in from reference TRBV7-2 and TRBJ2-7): GAGVSQSPSNKVTEKGKDVELRCDPISGHTALYWYRQSLGQGLEFLIYFQGNSAPDKSGLPSDRFSAERTGGSVSTLTIQRTQQEDSAVYLCASSLRTGDFYEQYFGPGTRLTVT.

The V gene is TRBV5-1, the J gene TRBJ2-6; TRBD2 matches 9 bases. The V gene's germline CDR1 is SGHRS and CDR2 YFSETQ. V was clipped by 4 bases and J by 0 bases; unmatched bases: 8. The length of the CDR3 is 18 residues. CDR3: CASSQGLAGVSGANVLTF. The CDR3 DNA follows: TGCGCCAGCAGCCAGGGACTAGCAGGCGTCTCTGGGGCCAACGTCCTGACTTTC.

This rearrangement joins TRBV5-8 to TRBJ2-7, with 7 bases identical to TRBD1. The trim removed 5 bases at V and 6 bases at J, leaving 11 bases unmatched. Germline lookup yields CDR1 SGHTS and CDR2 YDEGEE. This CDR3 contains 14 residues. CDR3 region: CASSHGRKGAEQYF. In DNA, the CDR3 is TGTGCCAGCAGTCACGGACGTAAGGGGGCCGAGCAGTACTTC.

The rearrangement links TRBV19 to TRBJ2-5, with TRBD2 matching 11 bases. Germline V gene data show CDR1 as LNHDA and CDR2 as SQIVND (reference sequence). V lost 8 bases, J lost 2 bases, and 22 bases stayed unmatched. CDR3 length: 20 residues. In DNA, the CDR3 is TGTGCCAGTCGTAGTACCTCCGGGGGACTACTAGCGGGGGTACAAGAGACCCAGTACTTC. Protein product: CASRSTSGGLLAGVQETQYF.

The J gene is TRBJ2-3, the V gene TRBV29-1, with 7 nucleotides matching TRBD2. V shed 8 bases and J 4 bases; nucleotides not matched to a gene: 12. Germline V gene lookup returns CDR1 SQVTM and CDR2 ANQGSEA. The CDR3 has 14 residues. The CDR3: CSIGHLRGADTQYF. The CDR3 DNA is TGCAGCATTGGACATCTTCGGGGGGCAGATACGCAGTATTTT.